This record covers a single TCR beta chain. The source of the sample is a study of blood T cell repertoires in COVID-19. As for the study in general: From the United States, Italy and Spain came samples of acute and convalescent COVID-19. From T cells, B-cell-depleted T cells, or PBMCs came the material, which was cDNA or gDNA.

Original methodology: The authors estimated nucleated cell counts from reference gene primer amplification. The data were produced by immunoSEQ multiplex PCR, yet TCRdb's version contains in-frame clones alone and is incomplete. Clonal size and the V and J genes are those of that table, whereas D and trimming came from the DNA. The top ten hold roughly a sixth of the sample, which has some 130,000 clones, roughly 89% seen once. The CDR3 runs to 15 residues. CDR1 SGHDN and CDR2 FVKESK come from the germline V gene. Trimming took 4 bases from V and 5 from J; bases not matched to a gene: 5. Sequencing input: peripheral blood. The genes are TRBV14 and TRBJ2-2; 9 nucleotides agree with TRBD1. This receptor was obtained from a man between 45 and 60 years old with active or convalescent COVID-19. This CDR3 is CASSRTGGWTGELFF. CDR3 nucleotides: TGTGCCAGCAGCCGAACAGGGGGCTGGACCGGGGAGCTGTTTTTT.